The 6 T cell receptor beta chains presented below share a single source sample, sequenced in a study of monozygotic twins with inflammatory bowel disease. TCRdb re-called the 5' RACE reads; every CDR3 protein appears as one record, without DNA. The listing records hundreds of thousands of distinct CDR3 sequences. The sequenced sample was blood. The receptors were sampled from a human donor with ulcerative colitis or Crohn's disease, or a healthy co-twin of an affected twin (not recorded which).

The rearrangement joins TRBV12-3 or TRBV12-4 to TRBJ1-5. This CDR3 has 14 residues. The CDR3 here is CASSSTASNQPQHF.

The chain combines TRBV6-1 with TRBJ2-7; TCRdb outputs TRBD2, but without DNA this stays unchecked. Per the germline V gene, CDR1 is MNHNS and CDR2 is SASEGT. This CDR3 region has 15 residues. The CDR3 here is CASSVTSGHSYEQYF.

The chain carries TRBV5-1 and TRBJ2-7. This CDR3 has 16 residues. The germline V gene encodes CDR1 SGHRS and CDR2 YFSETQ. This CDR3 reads CASSLPQGTRGDEQYF.

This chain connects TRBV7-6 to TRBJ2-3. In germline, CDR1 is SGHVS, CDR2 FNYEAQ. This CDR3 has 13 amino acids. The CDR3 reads CASSFLQTDTQYF.

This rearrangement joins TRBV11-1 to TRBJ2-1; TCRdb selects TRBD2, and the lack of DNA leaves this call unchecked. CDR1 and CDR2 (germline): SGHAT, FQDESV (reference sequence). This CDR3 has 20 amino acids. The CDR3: CASSENGRLAGGPTHNEQFF. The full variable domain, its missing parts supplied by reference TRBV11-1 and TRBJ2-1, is EAEVAQSPRYKITEKSQAVAFWCDPISGHATLYWYRQILGQGPELLVQFQDESVVDDSQLPKDRFSAERLKGVDSTLKIQPAELGDSAMYLCASSENGRLAGGPTHNEQFFGPGTRLTVL.

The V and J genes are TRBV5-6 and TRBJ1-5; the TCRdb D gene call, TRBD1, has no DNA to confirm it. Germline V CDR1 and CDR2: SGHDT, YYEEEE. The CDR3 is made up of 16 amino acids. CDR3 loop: CASSLGTGAENQPQHF.